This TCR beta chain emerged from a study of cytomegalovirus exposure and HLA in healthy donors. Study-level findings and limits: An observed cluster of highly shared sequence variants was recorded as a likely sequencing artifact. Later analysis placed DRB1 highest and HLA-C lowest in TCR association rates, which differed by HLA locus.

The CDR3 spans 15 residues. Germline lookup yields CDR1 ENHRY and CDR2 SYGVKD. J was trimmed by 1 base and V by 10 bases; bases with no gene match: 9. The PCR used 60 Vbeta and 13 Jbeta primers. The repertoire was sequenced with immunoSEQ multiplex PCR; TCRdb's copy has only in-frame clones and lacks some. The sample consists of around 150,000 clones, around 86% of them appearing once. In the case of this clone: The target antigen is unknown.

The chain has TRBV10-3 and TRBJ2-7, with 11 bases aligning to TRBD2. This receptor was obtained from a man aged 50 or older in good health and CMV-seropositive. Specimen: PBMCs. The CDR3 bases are TGTGCCACCGCCGCCGGGACTAGCGGTTCCTACGAGCAGTACTTC. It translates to CATAAGTSGSYEQYF.